What follows are 27 T cell receptor beta chains derived from one specimen sequenced in a study of T cell repertoires in cytomegalovirus infection. Each CDR3 protein gets one entry after TCRdb re-called the reads with MiXCR. The sample holds roughly 720,000 distinct CDR3 sequences, about a third seen once. Source material: PBMCs. The source is a human donor in good health (CMV status not recorded). Some clones in this sample may be carry-over from other donors' samples.

The CDR3, as DNA: TGTGCCAGCAGCAGGGGGAAGGCTGGAAACACCATATATTTT. It specifies CASSRGKAGNTIYF. The chain has TRBV9 and TRBJ1-3; the D gene is possibly TRBD1 (6 bases). The germline CDR1 and CDR2 sequences are SGDLS and YYNGEE. The CDR3 runs to 14 residues. V shed 4 bases and J shed 2 bases, with 10 bases lying between them.

This clonotype was counted only a few times. The rearrangement links TRBV11-2 to TRBJ2-2; tentatively, D is TRBD1 (6 bases). The V and J ends lost 5 bases and 5 bases respectively, with 15 bases between them. The CDR3 spans 15 residues. In germline, CDR1 is SGHAT, CDR2 FQNNGV. CDR3 in DNA: TGTGCCAGCAGCACTACAGGGACGGGGACCGGGGAGCTGTTTTTT. Encoded protein: CASSTTGTGTGELFF.

This clonotype was seen at least ten times. The V call is TRBV7-2, the J call TRBJ1-4, with TRBD1 as a possible D gene (6 bases). Between the trimmed V and J ends, which lost 1 base and 10 bases, there was a span of 19 bases. The CDR3 contains 16 residues. The germline gives CDR1 SGHTA, CDR2 FQGNSA. CDR3 residues: CASSLVGGQGVRKLFF. The DNA for the CDR3 is TGTGCCAGCAGCTTAGTAGGGGGGCAGGGCGTGAGAAAACTGTTTTTT.

The chain joins TRBV7-6 to TRBJ2-5; D call uncertain. V lost 3 bases and J lost 9, with 8 bases in between. The CDR3 extends over 11 amino acids. The germline CDR1 and CDR2 sequences are SGHVS and FNYEAQ. The CDR3 sequence is CASSFSLPQYF. The CDR3 bases are TGTGCCAGCAGCTTCAGCCTACCCCAGTACTTC.

This clonotype appeared a few times. In DNA, the CDR3 is TGTGCCAGCAGCGTGGGACAGAGCTCCTACAATGAGCAGTTCTTC. This gives the protein CASSVGQSSYNEQFF. The chain has TRBV11-1 and TRBJ2-1; 7 positions match TRBD1. Germline V gives CDR1 SGHAT, CDR2 FQDESV (reference sequence). The CDR3 totals 15 residues. The trim removed 5 bases at V and 0 bases at J, leaving 4 bases unmatched.

The chain links TRBV7-3 to TRBJ2-3; no definite D call. The length of the CDR3 is 14 residues. Germline V CDR1 and CDR2: SGHTA, FQGTGA. V dropped 5 bases and J dropped 3 bases, with 12 bases sitting between them. The CDR3 DNA reads TGTGCCAGCAGCCTCAACCTGGGAACAGATACGCAGTATTTT. The encoded protein is CASSLNLGTDTQYF.

The V gene is TRBV24-1, the J gene TRBJ2-3; no clear D. Per the germline V gene, CDR1 is KGHDR and CDR2 is SFDVKD. Trimming left V 0 bases short and J 6 bases short, with 6 bases between. The CDR3 has 13 residues. In DNA form, the CDR3 reads TGTGCCACCAGTGATTTGCATCCTGATACGCAGTATTTT. Translating it yields CATSDLHPDTQYF.

The rearrangement links TRBV2 to TRBJ1-3; D perhaps matches TRBD1 (5 bases). V was shortened by 6 bases and J by 3 bases, with 27 bases between the two germline ends. The CDR3 extends over 19 amino acids. CDR1 and CDR2 (germline): SNHLY, FYNNEI. This CDR3 reads CASREAPWFGGEDGNTIYF. The CDR3 nucleotides read TGTGCCAGCAGGGAGGCCCCCTGGTTTGGGGGGGAAGATGGAAACACCATATATTTT.

This clonotype was observed a few times. CDR3 protein: CASSSSGGQYNEQFF. CDR3 nucleotides: TGCGCCAGCAGCTCCAGCGGGGGCCAATACAATGAGCAGTTCTTC. V is TRBV5-1 and J is TRBJ2-1; 8 positions match TRBD2. The junction had 6 bases not matched to a gene; V was cut back by 3 bases and J by 4 bases. This CDR3 spans 15 amino acids. Germline CDR1 reads SGHRS; CDR2 reads YFSETQ.

The chain uses TRBV6-5 and TRBJ2-5; either TRBD1 or TRBD2 may supply D (6 bases each). This CDR3 spans 20 amino acids. V was clipped by 4 bases and J by 5 bases, with 32 bases between them. The germline V gene encodes CDR1 MNHEY and CDR2 SVGAGI. Here the CDR3 DNA reads TGTGCCAGCAGTTTAACCATGGGGGGCGTGCAGGGGCGCATTGCGGAGACCCAGTACTTC. It specifies CASSLTMGGVQGRIAETQYF.

This chain uses TRBV4-1 with TRBJ2-1; TRBD2 matches at 11 bases. This CDR3 contains 15 residues. Per the germline V gene, CDR1 is MGHRA and CDR2 is YSYEKL. J was trimmed by 8 bases and V by 5 bases; bases with no gene match: 8. The CDR3 DNA reads TGCGCCAGCAGCGCATTAGCGGGAGGGCCCGATGAGCAGTTCTTC. This gives the protein CASSALAGGPDEQFF.

In the case of this clonotype: A junction end diverges from the germline sequence, so it may reflect a read error. V gene TRBV4-1 combines with J gene TRBJ2-7, with D unresolved. CDR1 is MGHRA, CDR2 YSYEKL, per germline. This CDR3 has 15 residues. The CDR3 spells CASSQIPGETYEQYF. The CDR3 nucleotides read TGTGCCAGCAGCCAAATCCCGGGCGAGACCTACGAGCAGTACTTC.

The rearrangement joins TRBV19 to TRBJ2-1, with D possibly being TRBD2 (8 bases). V lost 3 bases and J lost 5, with 17 bases in between. Germline loops: CDR1 LNHDA, CDR2 SQIVND (reference sequence). The CDR3 spans 16 residues. CDR3: CASSISGEGANNEQFF. The CDR3 DNA reads as TGTGCCAGTAGTATTAGCGGGGAGGGGGCCAACAATGAGCAGTTCTTC.

The table lists this clonotype with a few counts. The chain has TRBV7-8 and TRBJ2-3; D might be TRBD1 (5 bases). The CDR3 spans 14 residues. The germline V gene has CDR1 SGHVS and CDR2 FQNEAQ. V dropped 8 bases and J dropped 2 bases, with 14 bases sitting between them. CDR3 protein: CASGRKGFTDTQYF. The CDR3 bases are TGTGCCAGCGGCAGGAAGGGGTTCACAGATACGCAGTATTTT.

The V gene is TRBV7-2, the J gene TRBJ2-1; tentatively, D is TRBD1 (6 bases). V lost 3 bases, J lost 4 bases, and 13 bases lay in between. Per germline, CDR1 SGHTA and CDR2 FQGNSA. The CDR3 covers 15 residues. DNA of the CDR3: TGTGCCAGCAGCTTGGAGCACAGGGTATACAATGAGCAGTTCTTC. It is translated as CASSLEHRVYNEQFF.

This clonotype was seen more than once but under ten times. The CDR3 nucleotides are TGTGCCAGCTCACCAAGGGCAGTTCAGGATACGCAGTATTTT. Amino acids: CASSPRAVQDTQYF. The gene calls are TRBV18 and TRBJ2-3; unclear D gene. The CDR3 extends over 14 amino acids. V lost 2 bases and J 6 bases, leaving 12 bases between the germline ends. Germline lookup yields CDR1 KGHSH and CDR2 LQKENI.

The CDR3 loop is CASSLQGSEAFF. DNA of the CDR3: TGTGCCAGCAGTTTACAGGGATCTGAAGCTTTCTTT. This rearrangement joins TRBV6-6 to TRBJ1-1, with D maybe TRBD1 (6 bases). The germline V gene encodes CDR1 MNHNY and CDR2 SVGAGI (reference sequence). Trimming pared 4 bases from V and 6 bases from J, leaving 9 bases between. The CDR3 is 12 residues long.

The rearrangement uses TRBV20-1 and TRBJ1-5, with 7 bases fitting TRBD1. Germline CDR1 reads DFQATT; CDR2 reads SNEGSKA (reference sequence). This CDR3 spans 15 amino acids. With V trimmed by 1 base and J by 7 bases, 10 bases remained unmatched. Here the CDR3 reads CSARGTTGEGQPQHF. The CDR3 DNA follows: TGCAGTGCTAGAGGGACTACAGGGGAAGGACAGCCCCAGCATTTT.

This clonotype came up a few times. The chain recombines TRBV7-2 with TRBJ1-3, with D perhaps matching TRBD1 (6 bases). CDR3 length equals 15 residues. The V gene lost 0 bases and the J gene lost 2 bases, with 8 bases spanning the gap. Germline lookup yields CDR1 SGHTA and CDR2 FQGNSA. CDR3 sequence (DNA): TGTGCCAGCAGCTTAGCTCCAGGGGCTGGAAACACCATATATTTT. As protein: CASSLAPGAGNTIYF.

V usage is TRBV18 and J usage is TRBJ1-1; 7 bases agree with TRBD1. Germline CDR1 reads KGHSH; CDR2 reads LQKENI. The CDR3 runs 11 residues. V was clipped by 6 bases and J by 11 bases; unmatched bases: 6. CDR3 nucleotides: TGTGCCAGCTCTCGACAGGGTAGGGCTTTCTTT. The encoded protein is CASSRQGRAFF.

The chain is built from TRBV28 and TRBJ2-7, with no clear D. The CDR3 is 13 residues long. The germline V and J ends were trimmed by 8 bases and 4 bases, with 15 bases remaining between them. Germline loops: CDR1 MDHEN, CDR2 SYDVKM. The CDR3 spells CASQRPITYEQYF. CDR3 DNA: TGTGCCAGCCAACGTCCGATCACTTACGAGCAGTACTTC. The full variable domain, rest sourced from reference TRBV28 and TRBJ2-7, is DVKVTQSSRYLVKRTGEKVFLECVQDMDHENMFWYRQDPGLGLRLIYFSYDVKMKEKGDIPEGYSVSREKKERFSLILESASTNQTSMYLCASQRPITYEQYFGPGTRLTVT.

The V call is TRBV10-3, the J call TRBJ1-6, with 8 positions matching TRBD1. Germline CDR1 ENHRY, CDR2 SYGVKD. The CDR3 covers 17 residues. V lost 2 bases and J lost 10; bases outside the gene matches: 13. The CDR3 loop reads CAISEPGPGQGSSPLHF. As DNA, the CDR3 is TGTGCCATCAGTGAGCCCGGGCCTGGACAGGGAAGCTCACCCCTCCACTTT.

This clonotype was observed a handful of times. The chain combines TRBV20-1 with TRBJ2-7, with 9 positions matching TRBD1. Trimming removed 6 bases from V and 5 bases from J; junction bases left unmatched: 11. Germline CDR1 reads DFQATT; CDR2 reads SNEGSKA (reference sequence). This CDR3 region has 14 residues. In DNA form, the CDR3 reads TGCAGTGCCCATCGTCCCGGGACAGGGAACGAGCAGTACTTC. This translates into CSAHRPGTGNEQYF.

V gene TRBV2 combines with J gene TRBJ2-1; TRBD1 matches 11 bases. Germline CDR1 SNHLY, CDR2 FYNNEI. The CDR3 runs to 15 residues. V lost 2 bases, J lost 10 bases, and 7 bases stayed unmatched. The CDR3 DNA reads TGTGCCAGCAGTGAAAGGGGGACAGGGGGGACGGAGCAGTTCTTC. This codes for CASSERGTGGTEQFF. Variable domain in full (rest from reference TRBV2 and TRBJ2-1): EPEVTQTPSHQVTQMGQEVILRCVPISNHLYFYWYRQILGQKVEFLVSFYNNEISEKSEIFDDQFSVERPDGSNFTLKIRSTKLEDSAMYFCASSERGTGGTEQFFGPGTRLTVL.

This chain connects TRBV28 to TRBJ2-7; 10 bases agree with TRBD2. The ends lost 6 bases at V and 2 bases at J; junction bases unmatched: 4. Germline loops: CDR1 MDHEN, CDR2 SYDVKM. The CDR3 is made up of 14 amino acids. As DNA, the CDR3 is TGTGCCAGCAGCCTAGCGGGAGATCCCTACGAGCAGTACTTC. Translation: CASSLAGDPYEQYF.

V and J are TRBV2 and TRBJ2-7; TRBD1 might be the D (6 bases). Trimming left V 1 base short and J 5 bases short, with 12 bases between. Germline CDR1 SNHLY, CDR2 FYNNEI. This CDR3 contains 14 residues. The CDR3 coding sequence is TGTGCCAGCAGTGAAGTTCGGACAGTTGACGAGCAGTACTTC. It translates to CASSEVRTVDEQYF.

This clonotype was recorded at least ten times. The V and J genes are TRBV12-3 or TRBV12-4 and TRBJ2-3; 12 bases agree with TRBD2. The trim removed 6 bases at V and 4 bases at J, leaving 8 bases unmatched. This CDR3 region has 16 residues. The CDR3 loop is CASRVPSGGAPDTQYF. For the CDR3, the DNA is TGTGCCAGCAGGGTACCTAGCGGGGGGGCCCCAGATACGCAGTATTTT.